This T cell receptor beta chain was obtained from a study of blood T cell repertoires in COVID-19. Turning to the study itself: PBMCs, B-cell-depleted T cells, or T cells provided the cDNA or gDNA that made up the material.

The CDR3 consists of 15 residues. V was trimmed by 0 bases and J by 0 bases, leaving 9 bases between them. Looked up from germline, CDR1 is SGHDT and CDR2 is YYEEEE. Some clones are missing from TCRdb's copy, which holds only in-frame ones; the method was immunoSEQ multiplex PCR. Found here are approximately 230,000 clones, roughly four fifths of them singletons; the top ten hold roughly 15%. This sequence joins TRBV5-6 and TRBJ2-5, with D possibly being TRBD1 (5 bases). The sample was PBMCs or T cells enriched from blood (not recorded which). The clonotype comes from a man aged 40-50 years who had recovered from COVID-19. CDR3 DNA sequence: TGTGCCAGCAGCTTGGCAGGGATTAACCAAGAGACCCAGTACTTC. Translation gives CASSLAGINQETQYF.